The 14 T cell receptor beta chains below were found in one sample sequenced in a study of molecular identifiers for immune sequencing clone quantification. TCRdb ran MiXCR on the PCR reads and lists one entry per CDR3 protein. This table holds over 100,000 distinct CDR3 sequences, under 40% found once. Sequencing input: naive CD8+ T cells from blood, with Jurkat cell RNA spiked in. Subset noted: FACS-sorted CD8+CD4-CCR7+CD45RA+ naive T cells. These receptors were obtained from a human donor in good health. Some libraries in this study had Jurkat cell RNA spiked in.

This clonotype was detected only a few times. A read error likely explains this, since a far larger clone differs by one base. The chain links TRBV7-2 to TRBJ2-7, with D uncertain. Trimming removed 8 bases from V and 4 bases from J, with 9 bases in between. CDR3 size: 11 residues. Per germline, CDR1 SGHTA and CDR2 FQGNSA. The CDR3 DNA reads TGTGCCAGCCGCCCCGGTTACGAGCAGTACTTC. It is translated as CASRPGYEQYF.

The rearrangement joins TRBV11-2 to TRBJ1-2, with D possibly TRBD1 on 6 matching bases. Germline assignment: CDR1 SGHAT and CDR2 FQNNGV. The CDR3 length is 18 residues. With 4 bases removed from V and 5 bases from J, the gap between germline ends came to 26 bases. The CDR3 loop reads CASSSGVMKETGSYGYTF. CDR3 DNA sequence: TGTGCCAGCAGCTCGGGAGTAATGAAGGAGACAGGATCGTATGGCTACACCTTC.

This clonotype was seen at least ten times. This chain joins TRBV7-8 and TRBJ1-5; the D gene is possibly TRBD1 (5 bases). Germline V gene lookup returns CDR1 SGHVS and CDR2 FQNEAQ. The CDR3 runs to 15 residues. V was shortened by 4 bases and J by 6 bases, with 16 bases between the two germline ends. The chain's CDR3 is CASSSKAGQGQPQHF. The CDR3 coding sequence is TGTGCCAGCAGCTCCAAGGCAGGCCAGGGTCAGCCCCAGCATTTT. The whole variable domain, filled in from reference TRBV7-8 and TRBJ1-5, reads GAGVSQSPRYKVAKRGQDVALRCDPISGHVSLFWYQQALGQGPEFLTYFQNEAQLDKSGLPSDRFFAERPEGSVSTLKIQRTQQEDSAVYLCASSSKAGQGQPQHFGDGTRLSIL.

The rearrangement joins TRBV11-2 to TRBJ2-1, with TRBD2 matching 11 bases. The germline CDR1 and CDR2 sequences are SGHAT and FQNNGV. There are 18 residues in the CDR3. With 3 bases clipped from V and 0 bases from J, the junction kept 7 bases outside the gene matches. The CDR3 DNA is TGTGCCAGCAGCTTGTTACTAGCGGGAGTAGACTCCTACAATGAGCAGTTCTTC. Its protein is CASSLLLAGVDSYNEQFF.

Notes on this clonotype: Just one base apart from a much larger clone, this may be a read error. The V and J genes are TRBV5-8 and TRBJ2-6; D gene ambiguous. Trimming removed 1 base from V and 0 bases from J, with 11 bases in between. Germline CDR1 and CDR2: SGHTS and YDEGEE. The CDR3 contains 17 residues. The chain's CDR3 is CASSLLGRCSGANVLTF. As DNA, the CDR3 is TGTGCCAGCAGCTTGTTGGGCAGATGCTCTGGGGCCAACGTCCTGACTTTC. The full variable domain, rest sourced from reference TRBV5-8 and TRBJ2-6, is EAGVTQSPTHLIKTRGQQATLRCSPISGHTSVYWYQQALGLGLQFLLWYDEGEERNRGNFPPRFSGRQFPNYSSELNVNALELEDSALYLCASSLLGRCSGANVLTFGAGSRLTVL.

This clonotype was observed at least ten times. CDR3 amino acids: CASSFQGTYEQYF. In DNA form, the CDR3 reads TGTGCCAGCAGTTTTCAGGGAACCTACGAGCAGTACTTC. The V gene is TRBV28, the J gene TRBJ2-7; possible D gene TRBD1, 5 bases. The germline V gene encodes CDR1 MDHEN and CDR2 SYDVKM. With 3 bases removed from V and 2 bases from J, the gap between germline ends came to 8 bases. The length of the CDR3 is 13 residues.

The chain couples TRBV7-6 to TRBJ2-5, with D perhaps matching TRBD2 (5 bases). CDR1 and CDR2 from the germline V gene are SGHVS and FNYEAQ. The CDR3 runs to 16 residues. Trimming pared 5 bases from V and 4 bases from J, leaving 20 bases between. The CDR3 nucleotides are TGTGCCAGCAGCGACGGTGAGGTTATAGAGGGAGAGACCCAGTACTTC. Its translation: CASSDGEVIEGETQYF. The variable domain in full, with the rest retrieved from reference TRBV7-6 and TRBJ2-5, is GAGVSQSPRYKVTKRGQDVALRCDPISGHVSLYWYRQALGQGPEFLTYFNYEAQQDKSGLPNDRFSAERPEGSISTLTIQRTEQRDSAMYRCASSDGEVIEGETQYFGPGTRLLVL.

To note about this clonotype: A single base separates this from a much larger clone, so it may be a read error. The gene calls are TRBV6-1 and TRBJ2-7; D gene uncertain. CDR1 and CDR2 (germline): MNHNS, SASEGT. Between the trimmed V and J ends, which lost 6 bases and 3 bases, there was a span of 9 bases. The CDR3 totals 12 residues. CDR3 sequence reads: CASRDVGYEQYF. CDR3 in DNA: TGTGCCAGCAGGGATGTCGGCTACGAGCAGTACTTC.

This clonotype was observed a few times. The rearrangement links TRBV20-1 to TRBJ2-4, with D possibly matching TRBD1 (6 bases). This CDR3 is 13 amino acids long. The V end was cut by 2 bases, the J end by 4 bases, with 9 bases between. Germline lookup yields CDR1 DFQATT and CDR2 SNEGSKA (reference sequence). The CDR3 is CSARQGRKNIQYF. DNA for the CDR3: TGCAGTGCTAGACAGGGGCGGAAAAACATTCAGTACTTC.

This clonotype has just a few counts. This rearrangement joins TRBV4-3 to TRBJ2-7, with 12 bases aligning to TRBD2. Germline V gene data show CDR1 as LGHNA and CDR2 as YSLEER. The V segment lost 0 bases and the J segment 6 bases; nucleotides outside the gene matches: 6. The CDR3 has 16 amino acids. The CDR3, as DNA: TGCGCCAGCAGCCAAGACCTAGCGGGAGGGCCGAGCGAGCAGTACTTC. It translates to CASSQDLAGGPSEQYF.

In its sample, this clonotype was seen many times. The chain carries TRBV27 and TRBJ2-1; D gene ambiguous. The ends were cut back, 11 bases at V and 8 bases at J, with 13 bases in the middle. CDR1 MNHEY and CDR2 SMNVEV come from the germline V gene (reference sequence). CDR3 length: 11 amino acids. The CDR3 protein is CAAAGTDEQFF. DNA for the CDR3: TGTGCCGCAGCTGGCACCGATGAGCAGTTCTTC.

As for this clonotype: An end of the junction differs from the germline gene, which may be a read error. The V call is TRBV13, the J call TRBJ2-5; 9 bases align to TRBD2. Germline lookup yields CDR1 PRHDT and CDR2 FYEKMQ (reference sequence). This CDR3 spans 16 amino acids. The CDR3, as DNA: TGTGCCCGCAGCTTAGGCCTAAGCGGGAGGAGGGAGACCCAGTACTTC. Amino acid sequence: CARSLGLSGRRETQYF.

Details on this clonotype: This could be a read error, since a much larger clone is one nucleotide away. Given the absence of the conserved phenylalanine or tryptophan at the CDR3 end, a read error is likely. Here the CDR3 DNA reads TGCAGTGAGGAGGGACAGAGAAACACTGAAGCTTTCTAT. Residues: CSEEGQRNTEAFY. The chain uses TRBV20-1 and TRBJ1-1, with 7 bases identical to TRBD1. The germline gives CDR1 DFQATT, CDR2 SNEGSKA (reference sequence). CDR3 length: 13 amino acids. The J segment lost 2 bases and the V segment lost 7 bases, leaving 7 bases of the junction unmatched.

This clonotype was counted at least ten times. The chain couples TRBV7-8 to TRBJ1-5; a possible D gene is TRBD1 (6 bases). The ends were cut back, 5 bases at V and 4 bases at J, with 18 bases in the middle. Germline CDR1 reads SGHVS; CDR2 reads FQNEAQ. The CDR3 contains 16 residues. CDR3: CASSQYRQGRNQPQHF. The CDR3 nucleotides are TGTGCCAGCAGCCAGTACCGGCAGGGGAGGAATCAGCCCCAGCATTTT.